These 5 T cell receptor beta chains came from one sample sequenced in a study of blood T cells in healthy people across ages. It was with a sample-barcoded 5' primer and a J-beta primer mix that a second PCR of about 7 to 12 cycles was run. Via MiXCR, TCRdb re-called the 5' RACE reads, giving one row per CDR3 protein. This sample has more than 650,000 distinct CDR3 sequences; 53% occur once, and the top ten carry about 38%. The sample consisted of blood. All receptors come from an elderly man in good health.

Details on this clonotype: This may come from a read error, since a much larger clone is one base off. The rearrangement joins TRBV29-1 to TRBJ2-5, with D hard to call. The CDR3 covers 11 residues. Germline CDR1 reads SQVTM; CDR2 reads ANQGSEA. V lost 7 bases and J lost 11, with 17 bases in between. The CDR3 DNA is TGCAGCGCTGTGTCCGCGAATGAGCAGTACTTC. Its translation: CSAVSANEQYF.

This sequence joins TRBV20-1 and TRBJ2-5, with D possibly TRBD1 on 5 matching bases. Germline V lookup: CDR1 DFQATT, CDR2 SNEGSKA (reference sequence). There are 11 residues in the CDR3. The V end lost 5 bases, the J end lost 7 bases, and 11 bases lay between the germline ends. The CDR3 DNA reads TGCAGTGCTCTAACTACAGGGACCCAGTACTTC. Residues: CSALTTGTQYF.

This clonotype has a handful of counts. This rearrangement joins TRBV11-2 to TRBJ2-4; 7 bases fit TRBD1. The CDR3 consists of 14 residues. V dropped 8 bases and J dropped 1; count of bases not matched to a gene: 5. Germline V gene lookup returns CDR1 SGHAT and CDR2 FQNNGV. The CDR3 loop reads CASSRGHAKNIQYF. The DNA for the CDR3 is TGTGCCAGCTCAAGGGGGCATGCCAAAAACATTCAGTACTTC.

The chain couples TRBV2 to TRBJ1-2, with no clear D. V lost 5 bases and J lost 4, with 8 bases in between. This CDR3 is 12 amino acids long. Germline assignment: CDR1 SNHLY and CDR2 FYNNEI. In DNA form, the CDR3 reads TGTGCCAGCAGTAGAGCCTCCTATGGCTACACCTTC. This codes for CASSRASYGYTF.

V and J are TRBV14 and TRBJ1-6, with D maybe TRBD1 (6 bases). Trimming shortened V by 4 bases and J by 10 bases, and 17 bases separated the two germline ends. Per the germline V gene, CDR1 is SGHDN and CDR2 is FVKESK. The CDR3 is made up of 15 amino acids. In DNA form, the CDR3 reads TGTGCCAGCAGCCTTGGCCAGGGGTATCGATCACCCCTCCACTTT. This codes for CASSLGQGYRSPLHF.